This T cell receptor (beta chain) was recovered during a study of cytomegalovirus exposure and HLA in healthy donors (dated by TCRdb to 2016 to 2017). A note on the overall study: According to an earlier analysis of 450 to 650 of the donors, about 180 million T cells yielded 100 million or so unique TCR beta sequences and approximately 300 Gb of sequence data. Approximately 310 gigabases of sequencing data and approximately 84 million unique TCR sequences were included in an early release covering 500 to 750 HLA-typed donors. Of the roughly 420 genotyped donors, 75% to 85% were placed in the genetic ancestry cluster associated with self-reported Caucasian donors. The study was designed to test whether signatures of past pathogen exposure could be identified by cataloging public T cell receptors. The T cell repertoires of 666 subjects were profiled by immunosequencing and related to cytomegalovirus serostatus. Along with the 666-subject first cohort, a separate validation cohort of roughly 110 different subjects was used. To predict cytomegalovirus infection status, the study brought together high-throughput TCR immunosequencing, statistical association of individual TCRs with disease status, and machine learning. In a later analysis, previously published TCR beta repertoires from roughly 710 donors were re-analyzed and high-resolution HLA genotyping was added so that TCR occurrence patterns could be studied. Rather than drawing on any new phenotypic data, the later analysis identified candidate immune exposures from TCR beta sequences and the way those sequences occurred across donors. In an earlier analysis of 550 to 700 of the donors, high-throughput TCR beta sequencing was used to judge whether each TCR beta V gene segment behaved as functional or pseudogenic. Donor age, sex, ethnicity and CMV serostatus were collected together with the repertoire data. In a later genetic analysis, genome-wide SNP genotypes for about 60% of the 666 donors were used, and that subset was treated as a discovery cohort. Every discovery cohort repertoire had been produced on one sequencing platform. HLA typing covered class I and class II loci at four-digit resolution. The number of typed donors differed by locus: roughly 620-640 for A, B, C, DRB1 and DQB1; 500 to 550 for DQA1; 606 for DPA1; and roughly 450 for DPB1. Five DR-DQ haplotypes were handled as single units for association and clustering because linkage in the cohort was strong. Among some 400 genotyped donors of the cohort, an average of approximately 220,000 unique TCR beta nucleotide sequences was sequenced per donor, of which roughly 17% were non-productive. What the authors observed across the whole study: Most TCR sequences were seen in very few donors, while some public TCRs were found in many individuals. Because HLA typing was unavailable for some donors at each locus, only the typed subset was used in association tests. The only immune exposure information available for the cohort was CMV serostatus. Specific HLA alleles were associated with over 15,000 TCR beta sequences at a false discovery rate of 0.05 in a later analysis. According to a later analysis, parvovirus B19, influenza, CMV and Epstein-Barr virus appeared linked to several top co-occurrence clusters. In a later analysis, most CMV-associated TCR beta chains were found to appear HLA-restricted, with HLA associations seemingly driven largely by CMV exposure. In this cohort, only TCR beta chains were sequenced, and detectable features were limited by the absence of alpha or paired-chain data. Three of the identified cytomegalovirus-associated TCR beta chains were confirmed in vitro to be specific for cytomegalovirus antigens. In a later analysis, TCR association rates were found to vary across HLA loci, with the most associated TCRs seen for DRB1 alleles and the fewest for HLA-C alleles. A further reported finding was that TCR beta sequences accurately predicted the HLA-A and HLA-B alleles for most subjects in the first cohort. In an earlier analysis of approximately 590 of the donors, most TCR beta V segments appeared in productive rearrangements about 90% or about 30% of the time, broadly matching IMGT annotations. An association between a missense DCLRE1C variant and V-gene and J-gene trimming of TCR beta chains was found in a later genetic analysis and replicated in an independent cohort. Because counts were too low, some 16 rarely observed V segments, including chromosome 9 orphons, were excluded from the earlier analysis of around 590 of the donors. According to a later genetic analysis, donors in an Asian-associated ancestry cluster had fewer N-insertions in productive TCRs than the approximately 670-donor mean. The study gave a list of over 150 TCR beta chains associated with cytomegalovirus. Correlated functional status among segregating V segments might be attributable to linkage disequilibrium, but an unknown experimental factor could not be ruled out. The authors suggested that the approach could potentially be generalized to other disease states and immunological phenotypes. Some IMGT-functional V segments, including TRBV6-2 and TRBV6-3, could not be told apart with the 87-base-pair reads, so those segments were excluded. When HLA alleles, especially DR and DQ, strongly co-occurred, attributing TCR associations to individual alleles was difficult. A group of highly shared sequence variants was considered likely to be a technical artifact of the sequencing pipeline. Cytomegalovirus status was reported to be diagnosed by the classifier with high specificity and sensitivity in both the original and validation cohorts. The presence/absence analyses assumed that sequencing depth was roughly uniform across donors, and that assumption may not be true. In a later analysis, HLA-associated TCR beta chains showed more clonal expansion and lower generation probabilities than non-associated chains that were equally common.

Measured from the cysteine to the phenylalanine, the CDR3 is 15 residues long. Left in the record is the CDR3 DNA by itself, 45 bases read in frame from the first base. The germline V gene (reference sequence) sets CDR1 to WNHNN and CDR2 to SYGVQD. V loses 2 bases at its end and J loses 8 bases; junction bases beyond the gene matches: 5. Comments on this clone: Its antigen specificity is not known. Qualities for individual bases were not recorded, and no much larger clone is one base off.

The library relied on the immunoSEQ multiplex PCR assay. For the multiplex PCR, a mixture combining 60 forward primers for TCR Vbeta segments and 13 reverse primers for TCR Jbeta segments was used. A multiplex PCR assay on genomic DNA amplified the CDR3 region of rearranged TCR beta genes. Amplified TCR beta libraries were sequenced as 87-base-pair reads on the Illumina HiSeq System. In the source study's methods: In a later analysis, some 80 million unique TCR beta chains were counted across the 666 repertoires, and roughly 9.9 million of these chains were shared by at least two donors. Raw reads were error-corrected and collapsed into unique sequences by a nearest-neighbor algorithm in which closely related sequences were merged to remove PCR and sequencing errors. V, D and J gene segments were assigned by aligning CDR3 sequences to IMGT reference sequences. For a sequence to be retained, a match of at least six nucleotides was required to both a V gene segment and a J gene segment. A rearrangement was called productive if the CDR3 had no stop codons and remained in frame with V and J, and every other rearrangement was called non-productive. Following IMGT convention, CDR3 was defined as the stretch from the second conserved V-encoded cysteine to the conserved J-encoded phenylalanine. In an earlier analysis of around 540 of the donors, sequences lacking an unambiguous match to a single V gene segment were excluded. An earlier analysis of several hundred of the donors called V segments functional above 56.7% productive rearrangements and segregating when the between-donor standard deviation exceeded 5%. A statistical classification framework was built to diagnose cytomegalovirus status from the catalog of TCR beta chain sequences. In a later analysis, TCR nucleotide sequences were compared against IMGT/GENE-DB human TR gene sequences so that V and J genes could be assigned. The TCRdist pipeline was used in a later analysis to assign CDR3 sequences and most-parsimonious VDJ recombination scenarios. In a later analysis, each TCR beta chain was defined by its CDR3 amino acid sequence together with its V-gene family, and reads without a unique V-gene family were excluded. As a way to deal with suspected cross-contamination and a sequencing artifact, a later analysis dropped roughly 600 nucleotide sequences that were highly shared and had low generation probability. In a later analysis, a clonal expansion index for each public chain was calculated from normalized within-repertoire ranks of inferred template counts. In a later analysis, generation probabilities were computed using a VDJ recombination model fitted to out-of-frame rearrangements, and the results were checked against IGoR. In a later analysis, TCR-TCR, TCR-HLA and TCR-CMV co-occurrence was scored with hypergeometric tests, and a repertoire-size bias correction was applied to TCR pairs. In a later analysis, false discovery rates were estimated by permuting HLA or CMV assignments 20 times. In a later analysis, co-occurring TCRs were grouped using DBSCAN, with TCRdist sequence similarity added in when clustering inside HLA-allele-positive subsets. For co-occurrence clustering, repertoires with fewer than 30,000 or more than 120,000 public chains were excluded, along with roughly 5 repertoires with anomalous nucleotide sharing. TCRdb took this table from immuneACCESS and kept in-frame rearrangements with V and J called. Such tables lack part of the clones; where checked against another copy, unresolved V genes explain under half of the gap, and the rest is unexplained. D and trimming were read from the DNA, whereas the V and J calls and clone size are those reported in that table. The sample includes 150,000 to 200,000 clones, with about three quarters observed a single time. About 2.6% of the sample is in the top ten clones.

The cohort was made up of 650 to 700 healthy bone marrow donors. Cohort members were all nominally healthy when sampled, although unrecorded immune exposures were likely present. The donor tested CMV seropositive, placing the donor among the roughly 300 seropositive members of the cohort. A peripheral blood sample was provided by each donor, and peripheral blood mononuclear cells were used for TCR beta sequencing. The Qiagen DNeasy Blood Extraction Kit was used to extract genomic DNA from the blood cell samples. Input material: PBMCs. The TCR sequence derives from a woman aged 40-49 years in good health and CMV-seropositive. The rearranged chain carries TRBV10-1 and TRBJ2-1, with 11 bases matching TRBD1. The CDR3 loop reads CASSEGQGARDEQFF. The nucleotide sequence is TGCGCCAGCAGTGAGGGACAGGGGGCTAGGGATGAGCAGTTCTTC.